The rows below give T cell receptor beta chains drawn from one sample of a study of OX40 agonist ivuxolimab in advanced cancers. The data were produced by immunoSEQ multiplex PCR, yet TCRdb's version contains in-frame clones alone and is incomplete. Among tens of thousands of clones listed, around 90% were seen once. The source was CD4+ or CD8+ T cells sorted from blood, collected in a trial of the OX40 agonist ivuxolimab. These receptors originate from an adult with an advanced solid tumor such as melanoma, head and neck, liver or kidney cancer. Both conserved end residues are part of each CDR3. The order of the fields is J gene, clone size, D gene, V gene, CDR3 DNA, CDR3 protein. D genes are given only for firm matches. Rows give clone size only sometimes, using once, few, many, or a class for an expanded clone.

TRBJ1-1,NA,NA,TRBV2,TGTGCCAGCACTCAGGGTTCTGAAGCTTTCTTT,CASTQGSEAFF
TRBJ1-5,once,NA,TRBV4-1,TGCGCCAGCAGCCAGGAAACAGGGTTGAATCAGCCCCAGCATTTT,CASSQETGLNQPQHF
TRBJ2-4,NA,NA,TRBV7-9,TGTGCCAGCAGCTTAGCGCTGGGTATTGGGAGTCAGTACTTC,CASSLALGIGSQYF
TRBJ2-7,NA,NA,TRBV4-1,TGCGCCAGCAGCCAGGGGGCCCTCTCCTACGAGCAGTACTTC,CASSQGALSYEQYF
TRBJ2-1,NA,TRBD2,TRBV15,TGTGCCACCAGCAGAGATCTCGGGGGAGGGCTTAGTGAGCAGTTCTTC,CATSRDLGGGLSEQFF
TRBJ2-2,few,NA,TRBV5-5,TGTGCCAGCAGCTTGTATACCCTGAACACCGGGGAGCTGTTTTTT,CASSLYTLNTGELFF
TRBJ1-2,NA,NA,TRBV27,TGTGCCAGCAGTTTTAAAGGGACACGATATGGCTACACCTTC,CASSFKGTRYGYTF
TRBJ2-1,NA,NA,TRBV9,TGTGCCAGCAGCAGGGGGTTGATAATTGAGCAGTTCTTC,CASSRGLIIEQFF
TRBJ2-7,NA,TRBD1,TRBV6-5,TGTGCCAGCAGAACCCCCGGGACAGACCCCTACGAGCAGTACTTC,CASRTPGTDPYEQYF
TRBJ2-7,NA,NA,TRBV6-1,TGTGCCAGCACCGGGGTAGCCTACGAGCAGTACTTC,CASTGVAYEQYF
TRBJ2-2,NA,NA,TRBV28,TGTGCCAGCAGTTTGGGCGGGAACACCGGGGAGCTGTTTTTT,CASSLGGNTGELFF
TRBJ1-2,NA,NA,TRBV28,TGTGCCAGCATCCCCCTCCAGACAAGCTATGGCTACACCTTC,CASIPLQTSYGYTF
TRBJ2-5,NA,TRBD2,TRBV10-2,TGCGCCAGCAGCCTGACAGAAAGCGGGGGTCAAGAGACCCAGTACTTC,CASSLTESGGQETQYF
TRBJ2-7,NA,TRBD1,TRBV15,TGTGCCACCAGCAGCGGGACAGGGTCCTACGAGCAGTACTTC,CATSSGTGSYEQYF